In its sample, the clone carrying this T cell receptor beta chain was seen many times. Its specificity is unknown. These data belong to a study of response to subunit inactivated influenza vaccine. Study observations and caveats: Authors proposed each seasonal influenza vaccination draws in few new T cells.

The ends were cut back, 3 bases at V and 1 base at J, with 10 bases in the middle. There are 15 residues in the CDR3. TCRdb re-derived calls from the RT-PCR reads in MiXCR, one entry per CDR3 protein. In the table there are a few hundred thousand distinct CDR3 sequences, around 15% of which are singletons. The sequencing here drew on PBMCs from blood, taken 11 to 12 days after vaccination. This chain links TRBV12-3 or TRBV12-4 with TRBJ1-5, with D hard to call. The clonotype originates from a man aged 50-59 years who received an inactivated influenza vaccine. The CDR3 loop reads CASSLSGFSNQPQHF. The CDR3 DNA reads as TGTGCCAGCAGTTTGTCCGGGTTCAGCAATCAGCCCCAGCATTTT.